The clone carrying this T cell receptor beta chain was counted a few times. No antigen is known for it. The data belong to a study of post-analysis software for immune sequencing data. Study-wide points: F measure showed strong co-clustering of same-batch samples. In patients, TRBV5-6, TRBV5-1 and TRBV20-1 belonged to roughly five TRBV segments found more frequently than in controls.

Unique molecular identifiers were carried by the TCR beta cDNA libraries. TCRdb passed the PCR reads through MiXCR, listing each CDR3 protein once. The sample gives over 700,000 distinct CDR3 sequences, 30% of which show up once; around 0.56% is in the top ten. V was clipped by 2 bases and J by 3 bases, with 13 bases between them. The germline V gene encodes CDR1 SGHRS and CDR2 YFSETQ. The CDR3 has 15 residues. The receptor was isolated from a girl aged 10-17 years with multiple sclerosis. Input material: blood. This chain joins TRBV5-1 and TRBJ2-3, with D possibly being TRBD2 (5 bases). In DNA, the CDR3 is TGCGCCAGCAGCTTATCGGTCCCGGGGACAGATACGCAGTATTTT. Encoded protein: CASSLSVPGTDTQYF. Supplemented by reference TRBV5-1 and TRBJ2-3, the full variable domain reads KAGVTQTPRYLIKTRGQQVTLSCSPISGHRSVSWYQQTPGQGLQFLFEYFSETQRNKGNFPGRFSGRQFSNSRSEMNVSTLELGDSALYLCASSLSVPGTDTQYFGPGTRLTVL.